This T cell receptor beta chain was sequenced for a study of cytomegalovirus exposure and HLA in healthy donors. PCR primers comprised 60 Vbeta and 13 Jbeta primers. The data were produced by immunoSEQ multiplex PCR, yet TCRdb's version contains in-frame clones alone and is incomplete. Counted here are about 260,000 clones, 70% to 90% occurring once; the ten biggest clones make up 1.5% to 2%. This CDR3 is 11 amino acids long. Germline CDR1 is GTSNPN and CDR2 is SVGIG (reference sequence). Deletions cut 0 bases from V and 12 bases from J, with 12 bases between. The TCR was taken from a woman in her thirties or forties in good health and CMV-seropositive. The chain joins TRBV30 to TRBJ2-7, with a possible D match to TRBD1 (5 bases). Material for sequencing was PBMCs. The CDR3 loop is CAWSVQGSTYF. The CDR3 region has the DNA TGTGCCTGGAGTGTCCAGGGCTCAACGTACTTC.